A selection of T cell receptor beta chains follows, all from one sample in a study of blood T cell repertoires in COVID-19. Only in-frame clones appear in the TCRdb table, and some are missing; sequencing was by immunoSEQ multiplex PCR. The sample records just under 100,000 clones, about 86% being singletons. The sequencing sample was made of peripheral blood. These receptors were taken from a woman aged 60-75 years in a cohort sampled during active or convalescent COVID-19. The CDR3 runs from the conserved cysteine through the conserved F or W. Fields, in order: J gene, clone size, D gene, V gene, CDR3 DNA, CDR3 protein. The D gene is left open where the match is weak. The listing skips clone size in some rows; elsewhere it reads once, few, many or a size class.

TRBJ1-4 few . TRBV2 TGTGCCAGCAGTGATGGAGGATTTGAAAAACTGTTTTTT CASSDGGFEKLFF
TRBJ1-2 few . TRBV5-1 TGCGCCAGCAGCCCCAGGACAGATAGGGCGGGCGGCTACACCTTC CASSPRTDRAGGYTF
TRBJ1-1 . TRBD1 TRBV6-6 TGTGCCAGCAGTCTGACAGGGACGAACACTGAAGCTTTCTTT CASSLTGTNTEAFF
TRBJ2-1 once TRBD2 TRBV5-1 TGCGCCAGCAGCTTAGCGGGACGAATCGATGAGCAGTTCTTC CASSLAGRIDEQFF
TRBJ1-4 . TRBD1 TRBV27 TGTGCCAGCAGTGAAAGACAGGGAGGAGTAGAAAAACTGTTTTTT CASSERQGGVEKLFF
TRBJ1-5 . TRBD1 TRBV4-1 TGCGCCAGCAGCCTCCAACAGGGGAGCAATCAGCCCCAGCATTTT CASSLQQGSNQPQHF
TRBJ1-4 . . TRBV5-1 TGCGCCAGCAGCCCGGCAGGGATAGATGAAAAACTGTTTTTT CASSPAGIDEKLFF
TRBJ2-2 . . TRBV25-1 TGTGCCAGCAGTGAATTCCGGGGAGGCCCAACCAACACCGGGGAGCTGTTTTTT CASSEFRGGPTNTGELFF
TRBJ1-4 . TRBD1 TRBV3-1/TRBV3-2 TGTGCCAGCAGCCAGAACAGGGGAGGTGAAAAACTGTTTTTT CASSQNRGGEKLFF
TRBJ1-2 . . TRBV18 TGTGCCAGCTCACCACCCATGTCAGGGAACTATGGCTACACCTTC CASSPPMSGNYGYTF
TRBJ1-5 . . TRBV30 TGTGCCTGGAGTGTAGGGGCGGTCAGCAATCAGCCCCAGCATTTT CAWSVGAVSNQPQHF
TRBJ2-5 once TRBD1 TRBV7-3 TGTGCCAGCAGCTTAGGTGGGACAGGGGCGGGAGAGACCCAGTACTTC CASSLGGTGAGETQYF
TRBJ1-1 . . TRBV3-1/TRBV3-2 TGTGCCAGCAGCGACCCGGGGGGTGAAGCTTTCTTT CASSDPGGEAFF
TRBJ2-7 . . TRBV21-1 TGTGCCAGCAGCAAAGGTGGTGGAGGGAAACCCCACGAGCAGTACTTC CASSKGGGGKPHEQYF
TRBJ1-2 . . TRBV2 TGTGCCAGCAGTGAGGGGCGGAAAGGGGGCTATGGCTACACCTTC CASSEGRKGGYGYTF
TRBJ2-4 . . TRBV5-1 TGCGCCAGCAGCTCACAGGGATCGGGAAACATTCAGTACTTC CASSSQGSGNIQYF
TRBJ2-7 . . TRBV5-6 TGTGCCAGCAGCTTGGGTGGGCTCGGATCCTACGAGCAGTACTTC CASSLGGLGSYEQYF
TRBJ1-2 once TRBD1 TRBV18 TGTGCCAGCTCACCAGGGGGACAGGGCCCTGGCTACACCTTC CASSPGGQGPGYTF
TRBJ2-1 . . TRBV6-1 TGTGCCAGCAGTGACCCCGTACTAGCCTATGAGCAGTTCTTC CASSDPVLAYEQFF
TRBJ2-1 . TRBD2 TRBV5-1 TGCGCCAGCAGCTCCAGCGGGAGCTCCTACAATGAGCAGTTCTTC CASSSSGSSYNEQFF
TRBJ2-6 many . TRBV15 TGTGCCACCAGTCGGGGGAACTCTGGGGCCAACGTCCTGACTTTC CATSRGNSGANVLTF
TRBJ2-5 . . TRBV28 TGTGCCAGCAGACAGGTCCAAGAGACCCAGTACTTC CASRQVQETQYF
TRBJ2-5 . . TRBV7-2 TGTGCCAGCAGCTTAGCGCTAGTCACCAACCTGGAGGGAGAGACCCAGTACTTC CASSLALVTNLEGETQYF
TRBJ2-5 . . TRBV9 TGTGCCAGCAGCGTAGCGGCTAGCGCGACTTCTTGGGAGACCCAGTACTTC CASSVAASATSWETQYF
TRBJ2-7 once TRBD2 TRBV4-2 TGTGCCAGCAGGCCTACTAGCGGGGGGCCTTCCGAGCAGTACTTC CASRPTSGGPSEQYF
TRBJ2-7 . . TRBV6-4 TGTGCCAGCAGTGACGGAGCGGGTGAGGACGAGCAGTACTTC CASSDGAGEDEQYF
TRBJ2-7 once TRBD2 TRBV2 TGTGCCAGCAGTGATCGGGGGGGAACCTACGAGCAGTACTTC CASSDRGGTYEQYF
TRBJ2-7 . . TRBV19 TGTGCCAGTAGTATTGGCAGGGGAGCCTACGAGCAGTACTTC CASSIGRGAYEQYF
TRBJ2-7 . . TRBV3-1/TRBV3-2 TGTGCCAGCAGCCAAGAATCGAGGTCCTACGAGCAGTACTTC CASSQESRSYEQYF
TRBJ1-1 . TRBD1 TRBV10-1 TGCGCCAGCAGCGCTATCTCGACAGGGGGAACTGAAGCTTTCTTT CASSAISTGGTEAFF
TRBJ1-1 . . TRBV19 TGTGCCAGTAGTGCGGACAGGAACACTGAAGCTTTCTTT CASSADRNTEAFF
TRBJ1-5 . . TRBV5-6 TGTGCCAGCAGCCAAATAGGGGGAGTAGATGATCAGCCCCAGCATTTT CASSQIGGVDDQPQHF
TRBJ1-1 . . TRBV9 TGTGCCAGCAGCGTAGGGGGGGATCGGACTGAAGCTTTCTTT CASSVGGDRTEAFF
TRBJ2-5 . TRBD2 TRBV4-1 TGCGCCAGCAGCCAACCGGGACTTAGGGAGGGAGAGACCCAGTACTTC CASSQPGLREGETQYF
TRBJ1-5 . . TRBV28 TGTGCCAGCAGTTTAACGGGACACCCCAATCAGCCCCAGCATTTT CASSLTGHPNQPQHF